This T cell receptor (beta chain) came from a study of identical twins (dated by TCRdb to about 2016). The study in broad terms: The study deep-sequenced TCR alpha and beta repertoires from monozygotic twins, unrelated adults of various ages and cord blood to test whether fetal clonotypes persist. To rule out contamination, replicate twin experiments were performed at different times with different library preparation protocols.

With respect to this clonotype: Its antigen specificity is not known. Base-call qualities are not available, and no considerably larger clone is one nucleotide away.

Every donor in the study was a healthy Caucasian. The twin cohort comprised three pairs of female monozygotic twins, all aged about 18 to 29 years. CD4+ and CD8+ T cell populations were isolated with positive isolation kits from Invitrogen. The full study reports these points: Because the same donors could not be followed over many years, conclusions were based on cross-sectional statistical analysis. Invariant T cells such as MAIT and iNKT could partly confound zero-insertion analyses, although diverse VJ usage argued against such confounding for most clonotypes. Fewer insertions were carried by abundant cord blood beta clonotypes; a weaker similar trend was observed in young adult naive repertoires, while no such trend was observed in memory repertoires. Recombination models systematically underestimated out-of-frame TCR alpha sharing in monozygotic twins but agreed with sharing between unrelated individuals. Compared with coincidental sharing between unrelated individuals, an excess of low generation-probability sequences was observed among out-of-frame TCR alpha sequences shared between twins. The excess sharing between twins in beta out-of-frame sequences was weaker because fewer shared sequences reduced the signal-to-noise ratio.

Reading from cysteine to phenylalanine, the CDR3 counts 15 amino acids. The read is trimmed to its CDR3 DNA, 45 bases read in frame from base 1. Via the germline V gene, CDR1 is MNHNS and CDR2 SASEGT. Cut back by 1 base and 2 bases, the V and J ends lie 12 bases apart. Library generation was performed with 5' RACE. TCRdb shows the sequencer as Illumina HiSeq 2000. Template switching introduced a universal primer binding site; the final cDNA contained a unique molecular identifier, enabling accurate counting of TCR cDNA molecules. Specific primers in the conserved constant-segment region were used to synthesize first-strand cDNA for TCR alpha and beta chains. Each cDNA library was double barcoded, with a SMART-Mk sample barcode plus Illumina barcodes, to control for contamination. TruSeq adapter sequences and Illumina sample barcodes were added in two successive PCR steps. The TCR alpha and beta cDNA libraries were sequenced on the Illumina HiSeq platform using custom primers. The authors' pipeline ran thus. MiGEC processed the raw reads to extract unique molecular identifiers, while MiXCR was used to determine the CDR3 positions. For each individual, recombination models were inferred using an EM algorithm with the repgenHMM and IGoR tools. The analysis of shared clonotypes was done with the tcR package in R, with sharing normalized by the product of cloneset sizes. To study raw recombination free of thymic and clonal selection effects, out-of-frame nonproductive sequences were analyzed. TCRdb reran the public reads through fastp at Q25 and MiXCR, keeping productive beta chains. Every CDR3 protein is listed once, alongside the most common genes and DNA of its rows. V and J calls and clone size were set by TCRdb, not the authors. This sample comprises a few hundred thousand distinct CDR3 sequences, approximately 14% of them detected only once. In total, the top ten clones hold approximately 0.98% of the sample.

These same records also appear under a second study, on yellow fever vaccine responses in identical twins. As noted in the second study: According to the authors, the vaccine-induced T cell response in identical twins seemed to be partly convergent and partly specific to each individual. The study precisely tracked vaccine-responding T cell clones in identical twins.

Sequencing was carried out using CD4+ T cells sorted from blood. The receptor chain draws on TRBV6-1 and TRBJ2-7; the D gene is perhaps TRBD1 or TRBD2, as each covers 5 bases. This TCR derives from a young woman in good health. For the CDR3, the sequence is CASSEVGVSAYEQYF. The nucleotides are TGTGCCAGCAGTGAAGTGGGGGTGTCTGCCTACGAGCAGTACTTC.